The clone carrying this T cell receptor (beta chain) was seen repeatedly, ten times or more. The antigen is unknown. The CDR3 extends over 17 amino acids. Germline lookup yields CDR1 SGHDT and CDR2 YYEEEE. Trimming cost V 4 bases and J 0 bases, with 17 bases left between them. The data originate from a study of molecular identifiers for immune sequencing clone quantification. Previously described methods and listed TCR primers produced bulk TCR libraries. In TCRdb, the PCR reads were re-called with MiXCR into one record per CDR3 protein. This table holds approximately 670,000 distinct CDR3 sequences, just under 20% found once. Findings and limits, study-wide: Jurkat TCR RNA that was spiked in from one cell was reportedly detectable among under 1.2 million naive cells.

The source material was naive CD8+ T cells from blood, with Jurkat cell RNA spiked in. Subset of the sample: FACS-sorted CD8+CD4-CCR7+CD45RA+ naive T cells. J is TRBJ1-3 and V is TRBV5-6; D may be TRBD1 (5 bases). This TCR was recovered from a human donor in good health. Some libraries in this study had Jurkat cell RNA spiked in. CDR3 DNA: TGTGCCAGCAGCGAATTATGGGACGCCCGCTCTGGAAACACCATATATTTT. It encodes CASSELWDARSGNTIYF.